This T cell receptor (beta chain) stems from a study of OX40 agonist ivuxolimab in advanced cancers. Study overall: Patients were treated with intravenous ivuxolimab, dosed at 0.01 to 10 mg/kg and infused every 2 weeks. Dose-escalation patients' cancers were hepatocellular carcinoma, melanoma, renal cell or head and neck cancer.

The CDR3 is 14 residues long. Per germline, CDR1 MNHEY and CDR2 SMNVEV (reference sequence). V lost 2 bases to trimming and J lost 9 bases; unmatched junction nucleotides: 6. Broader study findings: Mean expanded clone counts were higher in CD8+ than CD4+ T cells.

A note on this clone: Its antigen remains unknown.

Drawing of blood for sampling happened at baseline, at cycle 4 day 1, and at cycle 7 day 1. The data were produced by immunoSEQ multiplex PCR, yet TCRdb's version contains in-frame clones alone and is incomplete. The sample yields more than 45,000 clones, approximately 91% seen once. The chain uses TRBV27 and TRBJ2-1; 8 bases fit TRBD1. This clonotype originated in an adult with an advanced solid tumor such as melanoma, head and neck, liver or kidney cancer. The material sequenced was CD4+ or CD8+ T cells sorted from blood, taken in a trial of the OX40 agonist ivuxolimab. The CDR3 bases are TGTGCCAGCAGTTTAGTACAGGGGGTTTTTGAGCAGTTCTTC. It specifies CASSLVQGVFEQFF.